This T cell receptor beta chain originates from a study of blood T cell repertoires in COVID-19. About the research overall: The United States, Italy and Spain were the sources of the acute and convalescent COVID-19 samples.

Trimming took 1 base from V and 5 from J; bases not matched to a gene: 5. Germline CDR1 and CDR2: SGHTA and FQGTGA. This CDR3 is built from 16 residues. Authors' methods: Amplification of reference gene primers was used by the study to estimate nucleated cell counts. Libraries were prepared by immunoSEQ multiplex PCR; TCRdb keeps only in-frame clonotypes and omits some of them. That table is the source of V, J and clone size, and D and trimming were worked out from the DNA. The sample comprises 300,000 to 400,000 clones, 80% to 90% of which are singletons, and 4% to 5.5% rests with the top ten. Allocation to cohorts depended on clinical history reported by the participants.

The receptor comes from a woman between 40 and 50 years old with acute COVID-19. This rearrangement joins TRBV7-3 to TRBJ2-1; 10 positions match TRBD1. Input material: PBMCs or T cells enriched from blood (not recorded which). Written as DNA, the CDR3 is TGTGCCAGCAGCTTAATTGCGGGACAGGGGAACAATGAGCAGTTCTTC. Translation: CASSLIAGQGNNEQFF.